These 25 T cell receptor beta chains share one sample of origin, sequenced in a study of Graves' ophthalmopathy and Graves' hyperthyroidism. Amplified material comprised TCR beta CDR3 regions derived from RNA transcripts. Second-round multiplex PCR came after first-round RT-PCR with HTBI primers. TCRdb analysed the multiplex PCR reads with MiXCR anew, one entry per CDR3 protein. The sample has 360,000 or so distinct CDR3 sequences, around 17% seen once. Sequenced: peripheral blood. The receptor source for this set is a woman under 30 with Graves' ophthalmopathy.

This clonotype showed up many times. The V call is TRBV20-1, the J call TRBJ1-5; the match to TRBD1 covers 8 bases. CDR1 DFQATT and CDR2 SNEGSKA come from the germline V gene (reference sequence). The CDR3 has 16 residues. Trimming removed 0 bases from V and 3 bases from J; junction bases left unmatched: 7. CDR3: CSARDFQTGANQPQHF. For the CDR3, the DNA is TGCAGTGCTAGAGATTTTCAGACAGGGGCCAATCAGCCCCAGCATTTT.

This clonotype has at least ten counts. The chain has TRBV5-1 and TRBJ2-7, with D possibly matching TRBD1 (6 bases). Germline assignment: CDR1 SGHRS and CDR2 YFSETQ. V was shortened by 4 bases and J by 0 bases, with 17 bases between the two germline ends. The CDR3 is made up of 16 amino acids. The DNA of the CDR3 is TGCGCCAGCAGCCTCCGACAGGATCCCCTCTCCTACGAGCAGTACTTC. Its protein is CASSLRQDPLSYEQYF.

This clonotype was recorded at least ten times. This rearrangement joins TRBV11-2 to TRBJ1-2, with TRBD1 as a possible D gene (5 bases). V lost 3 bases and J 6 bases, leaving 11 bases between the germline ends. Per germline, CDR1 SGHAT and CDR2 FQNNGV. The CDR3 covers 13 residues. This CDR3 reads CASSFAGRDGYTF. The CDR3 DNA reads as TGTGCCAGCAGCTTTGCAGGGAGGGATGGCTACACCTTC. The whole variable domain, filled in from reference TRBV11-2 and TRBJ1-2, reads EAGVAQSPRYKIIEKRQSVAFWCNPISGHATLYWYQQILGQGPKLLIQFQNNGVVDDSQLPKDRFSAERLKGVDSTLKIQPAKLEDSAVYLCASSFAGRDGYTFGSGTRLTVV.

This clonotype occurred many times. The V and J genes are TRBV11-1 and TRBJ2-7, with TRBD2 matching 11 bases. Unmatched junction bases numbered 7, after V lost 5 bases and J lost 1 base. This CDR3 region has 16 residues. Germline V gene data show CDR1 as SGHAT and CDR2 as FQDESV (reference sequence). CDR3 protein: CASSRATSGNSYEQYF. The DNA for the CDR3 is TGTGCCAGCAGCCGCGCGACTAGCGGGAATTCCTACGAGCAGTACTTC.

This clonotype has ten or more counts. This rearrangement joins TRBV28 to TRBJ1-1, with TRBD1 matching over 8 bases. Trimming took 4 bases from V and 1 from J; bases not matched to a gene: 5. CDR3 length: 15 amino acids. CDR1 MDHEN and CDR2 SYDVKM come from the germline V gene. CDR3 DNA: TGTGCCAGCAGTTCACGGGGGACAGGGAACACTGAAGCTTTCTTT. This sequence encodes CASSSRGTGNTEAFF.

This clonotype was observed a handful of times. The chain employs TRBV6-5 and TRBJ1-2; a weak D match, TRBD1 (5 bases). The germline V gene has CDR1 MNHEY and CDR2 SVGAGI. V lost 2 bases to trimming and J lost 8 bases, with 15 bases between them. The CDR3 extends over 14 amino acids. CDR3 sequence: CASSYGGVAGGYTF. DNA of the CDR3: TGTGCCAGCAGTTACGGAGGGGTAGCGGGCGGCTACACCTTC.

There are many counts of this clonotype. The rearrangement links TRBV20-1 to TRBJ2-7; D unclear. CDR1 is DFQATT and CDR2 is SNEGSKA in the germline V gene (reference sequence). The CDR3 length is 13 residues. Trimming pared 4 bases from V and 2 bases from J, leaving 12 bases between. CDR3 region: CSAKGQRTYEQYF. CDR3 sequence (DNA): TGCAGTGCTAAAGGCCAGCGAACCTACGAGCAGTACTTC.

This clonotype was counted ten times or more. The CDR3 DNA follows: TGCAGTGCACCGGAGGGACTAGCGGGAGCCGAGCAGTACTTC. Its protein product is CSAPEGLAGAEQYF. This chain joins TRBV20-1 and TRBJ2-7; 14 positions match TRBD2. The CDR3 has 14 amino acids. Per the germline V gene, CDR1 is DFQATT and CDR2 is SNEGSKA (reference sequence). J lost 6 bases, V lost 6 bases, and 7 bases had no gene match.

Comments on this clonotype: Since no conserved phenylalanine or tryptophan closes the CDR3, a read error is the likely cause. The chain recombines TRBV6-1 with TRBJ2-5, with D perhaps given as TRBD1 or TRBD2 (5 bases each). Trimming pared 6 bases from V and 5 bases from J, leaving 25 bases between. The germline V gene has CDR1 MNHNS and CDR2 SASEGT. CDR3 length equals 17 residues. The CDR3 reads CASSQARGRGLGETQYL. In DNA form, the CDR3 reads TGTGCCAGCAGCCAAGCCCGGGGACGGGGCCTTGGTGAGACCCAGTACCTC.

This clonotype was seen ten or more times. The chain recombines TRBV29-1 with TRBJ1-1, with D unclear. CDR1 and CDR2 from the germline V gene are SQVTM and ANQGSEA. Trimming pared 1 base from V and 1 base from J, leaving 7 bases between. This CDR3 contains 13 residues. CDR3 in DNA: TGCAGCGTTGAAGTGGGCACGAACACTGAAGCTTTCTTT. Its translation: CSVEVGTNTEAFF.

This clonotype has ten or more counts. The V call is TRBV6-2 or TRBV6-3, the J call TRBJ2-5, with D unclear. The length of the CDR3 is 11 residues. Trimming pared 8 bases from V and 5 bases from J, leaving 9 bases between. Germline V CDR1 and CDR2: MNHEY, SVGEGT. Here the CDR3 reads CASENGETQYF. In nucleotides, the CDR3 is TGTGCCAGCGAGAATGGGGAGACCCAGTACTTC.

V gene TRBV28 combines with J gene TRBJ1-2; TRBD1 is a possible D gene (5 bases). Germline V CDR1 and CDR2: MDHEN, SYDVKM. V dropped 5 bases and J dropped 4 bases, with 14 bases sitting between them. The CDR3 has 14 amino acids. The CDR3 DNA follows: TGTGCCAGCAGTCTCATACAGGAGATCTATGGCTACACCTTC. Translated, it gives CASSLIQEIYGYTF.

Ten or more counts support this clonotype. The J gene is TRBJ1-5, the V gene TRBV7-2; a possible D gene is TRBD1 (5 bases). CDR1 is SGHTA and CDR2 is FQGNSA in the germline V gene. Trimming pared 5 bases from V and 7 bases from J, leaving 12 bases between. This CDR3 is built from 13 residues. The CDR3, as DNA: TGTGCCAGCAGCCTTAGGTACAGGCAGCCCCAGCATTTT. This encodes CASSLRYRQPQHF.

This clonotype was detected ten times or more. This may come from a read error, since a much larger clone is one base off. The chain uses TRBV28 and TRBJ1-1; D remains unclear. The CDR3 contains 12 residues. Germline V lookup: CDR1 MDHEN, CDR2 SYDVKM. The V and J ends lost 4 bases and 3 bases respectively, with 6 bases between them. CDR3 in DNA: TGTGCCAGCAGTTCCCATCACACTGAAGCTTTCTTT. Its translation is CASSSHHTEAFF.

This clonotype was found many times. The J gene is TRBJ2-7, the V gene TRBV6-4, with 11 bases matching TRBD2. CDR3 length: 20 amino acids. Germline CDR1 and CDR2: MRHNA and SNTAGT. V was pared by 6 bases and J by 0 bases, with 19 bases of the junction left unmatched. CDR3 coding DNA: TGTGCCAGCAGGCACACACGACCGTGGACTAGCGGGCGAAGCTCCTACGAGCAGTACTTC. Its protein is CASRHTRPWTSGRSSYEQYF.

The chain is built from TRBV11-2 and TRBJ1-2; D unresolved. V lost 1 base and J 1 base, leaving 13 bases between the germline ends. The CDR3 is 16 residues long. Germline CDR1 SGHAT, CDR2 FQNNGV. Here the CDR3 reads CASSLVSSILNYGYTF. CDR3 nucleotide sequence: TGTGCCAGCAGCTTAGTTTCGAGTATTCTTAACTATGGCTACACCTTC.

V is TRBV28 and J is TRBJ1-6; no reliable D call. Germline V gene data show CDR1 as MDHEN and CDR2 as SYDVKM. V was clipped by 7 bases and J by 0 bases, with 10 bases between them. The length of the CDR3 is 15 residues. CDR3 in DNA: TGTGCCAGCATCATAGCGAGCTCCTATAATTCACCCCTCCACTTT. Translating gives CASIIASSYNSPLHF. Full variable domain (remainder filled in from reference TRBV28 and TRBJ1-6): DVKVTQSSRYLVKRTGEKVFLECVQDMDHENMFWYRQDPGLGLRLIYFSYDVKMKEKGDIPEGYSVSREKKERFSLILESASTNQTSMYLCASIIASSYNSPLHFGNGTRLTVT.

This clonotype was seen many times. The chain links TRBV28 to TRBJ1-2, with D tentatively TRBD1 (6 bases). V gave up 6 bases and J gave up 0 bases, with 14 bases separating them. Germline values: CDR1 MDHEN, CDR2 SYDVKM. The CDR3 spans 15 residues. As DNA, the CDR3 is TGTGCCAGCAGCCTGGACAGATCTTCTAACTATGGCTACACCTTC. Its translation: CASSLDRSSNYGYTF.

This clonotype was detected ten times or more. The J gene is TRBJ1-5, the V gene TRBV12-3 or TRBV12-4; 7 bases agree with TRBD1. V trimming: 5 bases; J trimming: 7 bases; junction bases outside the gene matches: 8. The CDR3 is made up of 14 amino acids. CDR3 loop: CASSPRQGEQPQHF. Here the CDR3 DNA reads TGTGCCAGCAGTCCGAGACAGGGCGAACAGCCCCAGCATTTT.

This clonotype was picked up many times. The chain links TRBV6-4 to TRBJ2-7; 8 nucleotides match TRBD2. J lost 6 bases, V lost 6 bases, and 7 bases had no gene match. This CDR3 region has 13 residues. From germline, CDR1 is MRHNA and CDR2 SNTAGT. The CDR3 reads CASSPSGGFEQYF. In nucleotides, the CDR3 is TGTGCCAGCAGCCCCTCGGGGGGGTTCGAGCAGTACTTC.

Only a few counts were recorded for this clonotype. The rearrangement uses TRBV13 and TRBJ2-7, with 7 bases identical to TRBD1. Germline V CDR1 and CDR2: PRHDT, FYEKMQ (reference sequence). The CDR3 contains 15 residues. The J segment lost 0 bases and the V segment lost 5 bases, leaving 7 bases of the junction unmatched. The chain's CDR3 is CASSLITGASYEQYF. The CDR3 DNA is TGTGCCAGCAGCCTAATCACAGGGGCCTCCTACGAGCAGTACTTC.

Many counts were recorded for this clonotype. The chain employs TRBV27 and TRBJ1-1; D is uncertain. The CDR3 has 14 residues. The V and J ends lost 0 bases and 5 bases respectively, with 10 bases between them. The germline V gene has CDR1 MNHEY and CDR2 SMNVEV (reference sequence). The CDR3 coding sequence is TGTGCCAGCAGTTTATCTGGAGGAATTACTGAAGCTTTCTTT. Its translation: CASSLSGGITEAFF.

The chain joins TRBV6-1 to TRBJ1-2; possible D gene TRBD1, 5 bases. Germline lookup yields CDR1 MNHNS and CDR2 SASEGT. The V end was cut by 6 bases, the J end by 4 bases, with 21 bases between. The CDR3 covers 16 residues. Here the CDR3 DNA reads TGTGCCAGCAGCCCAGGACTAGCGGGGACGGGCTATGGCTACACCTTC. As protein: CASSPGLAGTGYGYTF.

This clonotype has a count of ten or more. The DNA of the CDR3 is TGTGCCAGCAGCGACCCCCCGGTGGGGACCGGGGAGCTGTTTTTT. This encodes CASSDPPVGTGELFF. The chain has TRBV9 and TRBJ2-2; D is unclear. CDR1 and CDR2 (germline): SGDLS, YYNGEE. This CDR3 is 15 amino acids long. Deletions cut 3 bases from V and 5 bases from J, with 14 bases between.

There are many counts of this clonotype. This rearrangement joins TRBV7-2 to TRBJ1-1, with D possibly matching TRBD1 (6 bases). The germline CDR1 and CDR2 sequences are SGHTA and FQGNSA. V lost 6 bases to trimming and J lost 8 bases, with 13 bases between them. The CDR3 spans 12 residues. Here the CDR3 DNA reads TGTGCCAGCAGGGAAGGGGGGGCAGAAGCTTTCTTT. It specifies CASREGGAEAFF.